One and the same sample provided the 19 T cell receptor beta chains below, sequenced in a study of OX40 agonist ivuxolimab in advanced cancers. The repertoire was sequenced with immunoSEQ multiplex PCR; TCRdb's copy has only in-frame clones and lacks some. The sample holds some 100,000 clones; less than 95% are singletons and the top ten take 0.31%. The input for sequencing was CD4+ or CD8+ T cells sorted from blood, taken in a trial of the OX40 agonist ivuxolimab. These receptors were taken from an adult with an advanced solid tumor such as melanoma, head and neck, liver or kidney cancer.

V and J are TRBV10-1 and TRBJ2-1; 10 bases fit TRBD2. The CDR3 length is 15 residues. Germline CDR1 and CDR2: WNHNN and SYGVQD (reference sequence). The trim removed 3 bases at V and 5 bases at J, leaving 4 bases unmatched. Here the CDR3 reads CASSDPSGGDNEQFF. CDR3 sequence (DNA): TGCGCCAGCAGTGACCCTAGCGGGGGAGACAATGAGCAGTTCTTC.

The rearrangement uses TRBV15 and TRBJ2-6; D gene uncertain. CDR1 and CDR2 (germline): LNHNV, YYDKDF (reference sequence). The CDR3 consists of 13 residues. Trimming took off 5 bases at V and 3 bases at J, with 5 bases between the two ends. CDR3 bases: TGTGCCACCAGCTCCGGTGGGGCCAACGTCCTGACTTTC. Protein product: CATSSGGANVLTF.

The CDR3 loop is CASSLRDSSTDTQYF. As DNA, the CDR3 is TGTGCCAGCAGTTTACGGGACTCTAGCACAGATACGCAGTATTTT. V usage is TRBV6-6 and J usage is TRBJ2-3, with D possibly being TRBD2 (6 bases). Trimming left V 4 bases short and J 0 bases short, with 11 bases between. CDR3 length: 15 amino acids. CDR1 is MNHNY and CDR2 is SVGAGI in the germline V gene (reference sequence).

The chain's CDR3 is CASSLTGIYGYTF. In nucleotides, the CDR3 is TGTGCCAGCAGCTTAACAGGCATATATGGCTACACCTTC. The chain combines TRBV7-2 with TRBJ1-2; D perhaps matches TRBD1 (5 bases). With 2 bases removed from V and 5 bases from J, the gap between germline ends came to 9 bases. The germline CDR1 and CDR2 sequences are SGHTA and FQGNSA. The CDR3 covers 13 residues.

The gene calls are TRBV4-3 and TRBJ2-1; 8 nucleotides agree with TRBD2. Germline CDR1 is LGHNA and CDR2 is YSLEER. J lost 8 bases, V lost 1 base, and 10 bases had no gene match. This CDR3 is built from 16 residues. CDR3 sequence: CASSQGFFGREDEQFF. CDR3 coding DNA: TGCGCCAGCAGCCAAGGGTTCTTCGGGAGGGAGGATGAGCAGTTCTTC.

The rearrangement links TRBV4-3 to TRBJ2-1; no clear D gene. V shed 6 bases and J shed 8 bases, with 14 bases lying between them. Germline V lookup: CDR1 LGHNA, CDR2 YSLEER. The CDR3 runs to 13 residues. CDR3 in DNA: TGCGCCAGCAGTCCGGACCGAACCCATGAGCAGTTCTTC. Its translation is CASSPDRTHEQFF.

Only one count was recorded for this clone. The chain combines TRBV11-2 with TRBJ2-1; D is unclear. The CDR3 runs to 11 residues. The germline gives CDR1 SGHAT, CDR2 FQNNGV. The ends were cut back, 2 bases at V and 7 bases at J, with 3 bases in the middle. The CDR3 nucleotides read TGTGCCAGCAGCTTATCGAATGAGCAGTTCTTC. Amino acids: CASSLSNEQFF.

The V call is TRBV28, the J call TRBJ2-2; D remains ambiguous. Trimming removed 9 bases at V and 2 bases at J, with 10 bases between. CDR1 and CDR2 from the germline V gene are MDHEN and SYDVKM. The CDR3 sequence is 13 residues long. CDR3 DNA sequence: TGTGCCAGTTTTGGACGAAACACCGGGGAGCTGTTTTTT. It translates to CASFGRNTGELFF.

The rearrangement links TRBV6-6 to TRBJ2-7; 7 positions agree with TRBD2. V was clipped by 2 bases and J by 2 bases; unmatched bases: 0. The germline V gene has CDR1 MNHNY and CDR2 SVGAGI (reference sequence). This CDR3 spans 13 amino acids. CDR3 sequence: CASSYAGAYEQYF. CDR3 nucleotide sequence: TGTGCCAGCAGTTACGCGGGAGCCTACGAGCAGTACTTC.

The chain joins TRBV6-6 to TRBJ2-3, with D unclear. Per germline, CDR1 MNHNY and CDR2 SVGAGI (reference sequence). The CDR3 has 16 amino acids. V was pared by 0 bases and J by 0 bases, with 10 bases between. This chain's CDR3 is CASSYSLVPSTDTQYF. In nucleotides, the CDR3 is TGTGCCAGCAGTTACTCATTAGTGCCTAGCACAGATACGCAGTATTTT.

This chain connects TRBV19 to TRBJ1-3; D unresolved. Germline V CDR1 and CDR2: LNHDA, SQIVND (reference sequence). The CDR3 is made up of 13 amino acids. Trimming stripped 8 bases from V and 0 bases from J, with 8 bases between. CDR3 bases: TGTGCCAGTCAACTTAGCTCTGGAAACACCATATATTTT. It encodes CASQLSSGNTIYF.

CDR3 nucleotides: TGTGCCAGCAGCGAGCCCGGGCTAGGGGATTCCTATGGCTACACCTTC. Its protein product is CASSEPGLGDSYGYTF. The chain carries TRBV9 and TRBJ1-2; D is perhaps TRBD1 (5 bases). With 3 bases removed from V and 4 bases from J, the gap between germline ends came to 19 bases. CDR3 length: 16 amino acids. The germline V gene encodes CDR1 SGDLS and CDR2 YYNGEE.

A single count supports this clone. DNA of the CDR3: TGCAGTGCTGCGAACCCCCCCGAGCAGTACTTC. It codes for CSAANPPEQYF. The chain has TRBV20-1 and TRBJ2-7; D gene ambiguous. Germline CDR1 DFQATT, CDR2 SNEGSKA (reference sequence). The CDR3 covers 11 residues. V dropped 5 bases and J dropped 6 bases, with 11 bases sitting between them.

This chain links TRBV4-2 with TRBJ1-1; D might be TRBD1 (5 bases). CDR1 LGHNA and CDR2 YNFKEQ come from the germline V gene. CDR3 size: 17 residues. With 4 bases removed from V and 1 base from J, the gap between germline ends came to 19 bases. Here the CDR3 DNA reads TGTGCCAGCAGCCGAACATTTCCCCTTGGGGGGAACACTGAAGCTTTCTTT. It yields the protein CASSRTFPLGGNTEAFF.

V and J are TRBV9 and TRBJ2-2, with a tentative D call TRBD2 (6 bases). Looked up from germline, CDR1 is SGDLS and CDR2 is YYNGEE. The CDR3 consists of 17 residues. V was shortened by 2 bases and J by 1 base, with 15 bases between the two germline ends. The CDR3 nucleotides are TGTGCCAGCAGCGTTGACCCGGGACTCCGGAACACCGGGGAGCTGTTTTTT. As protein: CASSVDPGLRNTGELFF.

The CDR3 here is CASKNEGLGEQFF. In nucleotides, the CDR3 is TGTGCCAGCAAAAACGAGGGACTAGGTGAGCAGTTCTTC. The chain couples TRBV2 to TRBJ2-1; TRBD2 aligns across 8 bases. The V and J ends lost 7 bases and 9 bases, in that order; junction bases with no gene match: 8. Germline-derived CDR1 and CDR2 are SNHLY and FYNNEI. The CDR3 consists of 13 residues.

This rearrangement joins TRBV6-5 to TRBJ2-7; TRBD1 might be the D (6 bases). Germline V gene data show CDR1 as MNHEY and CDR2 as SVGAGI. The germline V and J ends were trimmed by 6 bases and 1 base, with 13 bases remaining between them. The CDR3 is 14 residues long. The CDR3: CASSHGTPSYEQYF. The CDR3 nucleotides read TGTGCCAGCAGCCACGGGACACCTTCCTACGAGCAGTACTTC.

The chain couples TRBV2 to TRBJ2-7; weak D call: TRBD2 (5 bases). The CDR3 contains 14 residues. Germline loops: CDR1 SNHLY, CDR2 FYNNEI. V shed 2 bases and J shed 6 bases, with 14 bases lying between them. CDR3 region: CASSELGYGGEQYF. The CDR3 nucleotides read TGTGCCAGCAGTGAATTAGGGTATGGAGGCGAGCAGTACTTC.

The rearrangement uses TRBV5-6 and TRBJ2-4; 7 bases agree with TRBD1. The CDR3 is 13 amino acids. V was pared by 2 bases and J by 9 bases, with 5 bases of the junction left unmatched. The V gene's germline CDR1 is SGHDT and CDR2 YYEEEE. The CDR3 reads CASSFDRAGIQYF. The CDR3 DNA is TGTGCCAGCAGCTTTGACAGGGCCGGCATTCAGTACTTC.